This passage covers 8 T cell receptor beta chains from one sample sequenced in a study of OX40 agonist ivuxolimab in advanced cancers. This table comes from immunoSEQ multiplex PCR, and its TCRdb copy is limited to in-frame clones, with some not included. The sample has 40,000 to 60,000 clones, about 79% seen once. The source was CD4+ or CD8+ T cells sorted from blood, collected in a trial of the OX40 agonist ivuxolimab. The source of these receptors is an adult with an advanced solid tumor such as melanoma, head and neck, liver or kidney cancer.

The chain joins TRBV6-4 to TRBJ2-1; 10 positions agree with TRBD2. V shed 5 bases, J shed 9 bases, and the junction held 10 bases outside the gene matches. CDR3 size: 15 residues. CDR1 MRHNA and CDR2 SNTAGT come from the germline V gene. The CDR3 protein is CASSQAGGPSGEQFF. In DNA, the CDR3 is TGTGCCAGCAGTCAAGCGGGAGGGCCCTCTGGTGAGCAGTTCTTC.

J is TRBJ2-5 and V is TRBV5-1; no definite D call. Germline V gene data show CDR1 as SGHRS and CDR2 as YFSETQ. This CDR3 is 15 amino acids long. Trimming left V 0 bases short and J 1 base short, with 10 bases between. CDR3 region: CASSLESNLQETQYF. The CDR3 DNA follows: TGCGCCAGCAGCTTGGAGTCCAACCTCCAAGAGACCCAGTACTTC.

This chain uses TRBV2 with TRBJ2-7, with D possibly matching TRBD1 (5 bases). V lost 3 bases and J lost 2, with 11 bases in between. This CDR3 has 14 residues. Germline V CDR1 and CDR2: SNHLY, FYNNEI. CDR3 in amino acids: CASSDRTRTYEQYF. The CDR3 bases are TGTGCCAGCAGTGACAGGACACGGACCTACGAGCAGTACTTC. Looking up the rest from reference TRBV2 and TRBJ2-7 gives the full variable domain: EPEVTQTPSHQVTQMGQEVILRCVPISNHLYFYWYRQILGQKVEFLVSFYNNEISEKSEIFDDQFSVERPDGSNFTLKIRSTKLEDSAMYFCASSDRTRTYEQYFGPGTRLTVT.

This sequence joins TRBV29-1 and TRBJ2-7; 9 nucleotides agree with TRBD1. The ends lost 5 bases at V and 4 bases at J; junction bases unmatched: 15. CDR1 SQVTM and CDR2 ANQGSEA come from the germline V gene. The CDR3 contains 16 residues. The CDR3 nucleotides are TGCAGCGTTCCCGGGTTAGGACAGGGGACGGTTTACGAGCAGTACTTC. Amino acid sequence: CSVPGLGQGTVYEQYF.

The chain combines TRBV15 with TRBJ2-7; D is tentatively TRBD1 or TRBD2 (5 bases each). Per the germline V gene, CDR1 is LNHNV and CDR2 is YYDKDF (reference sequence). The CDR3 is 15 amino acids. V was pared by 5 bases and J by 1 base, with 15 bases between. CDR3 residues: CATSHEGDGSYEQYF. As DNA, the CDR3 is TGTGCCACCAGCCACGAAGGGGACGGATCCTACGAGCAGTACTTC. Drawing the rest from reference TRBV15 and TRBJ2-7, the complete variable domain is DAMVIQNPRYQVTQFGKPVTLSCSQTLNHNVMYWYQQKSSQAPKLLFHYYDKDFNNEADTPDNFQSRRPNTSFCFLDIRSPGLGDTAMYLCATSHEGDGSYEQYFGPGTRLTVT.

The gene calls are TRBV6-5 and TRBJ2-2, with no clear D. Looked up from germline, CDR1 is MNHEY and CDR2 is SVGAGI. The CDR3 contains 11 residues. Trimming removed 2 bases at V and 6 bases at J, with 1 base between. For the CDR3, the DNA is TGTGCCAGCAGTTACGCCGGGGAGCTGTTTTTT. Its translation: CASSYAGELFF.

The V and J genes are TRBV4-2 and TRBJ1-4; 7 nucleotides align to TRBD1. The CDR3 covers 15 residues. The germline V gene encodes CDR1 LGHNA and CDR2 YNFKEQ. The trim removed 6 bases at V and 4 bases at J, leaving 8 bases unmatched. This CDR3 reads CASRIWDSNNEKLFF. CDR3 DNA sequence: TGTGCCAGCAGAATATGGGACAGTAATAATGAAAAACTGTTTTTT.

The chain recombines TRBV18 with TRBJ1-1; D is undetermined. This CDR3 is 15 amino acids long. V was cut by 0 bases and J by 3 bases, with 11 bases left in between. Germline V gene lookup returns CDR1 KGHSH and CDR2 LQKENI. CDR3 amino acids: CASSPPVGSDTEAFF. The CDR3, as DNA: TGTGCCAGCTCACCACCGGTAGGGTCGGACACTGAAGCTTTCTTT.